These 6 T cell receptor beta chains share one sample of origin, sequenced in a study of prognosis after radiotherapy for stage I lung cancer. Genomic DNA provided the template from which TCR beta CDR3 was amplified by two-round multiplex PCR. During first-round PCR, primers specific to each TRBV and TRBJ gene were used. TCRdb reprocessed the multiplex PCR reads with MiXCR, giving one entry per CDR3 protein. Of 15,000 to 20,000 distinct CDR3 sequences detected, roughly 28% appear once; the ten largest clones hold 22%. The sample here was PBMCs, taken before or after stereotactic body radiation therapy (not recorded which). These receptors originate from a donor over 45 with non-small cell lung cancer.

A remark on this clonotype: With only one base between it and a far larger clone, this is likely a read error. The rearrangement uses TRBV7-9 and TRBJ1-3; D may be TRBD1 (6 bases). V was clipped by 5 bases and J by 12 bases, with 17 bases between them. The CDR3 has 13 residues. Germline assignment: CDR1 SEHNR and CDR2 FQNEAQ (reference sequence). CDR3 sequence (DNA): TGTGCCAGCAGCCAAAGCGCCCGGGACAACATATATTTT. Translation gives CASSQSARDNIYF.

The chain has TRBV11-2 and TRBJ2-5; D could derive from TRBD1 or TRBD2 (5 bases each). Germline values: CDR1 SGHAT, CDR2 FQNNGV. The CDR3 is 17 amino acids. V lost 5 bases, J lost 4 bases, and 23 bases lay in between. The CDR3 DNA reads as TGTGCCAGCAGCCCACCGGGACGGAGGTTCAGGAGAGAGACCCAGTACTTC. Translation: CASSPPGRRFRRETQYF.

The table lists this clonotype with many counts. The chain carries TRBV2 and TRBJ1-1, with D hard to call. Between the trimmed V and J ends, which lost 7 bases and 3 bases, there was a span of 21 bases. CDR1 is SNHLY and CDR2 is FYNNEI in the germline V gene. The CDR3 loop spans 16 amino acids. The DNA of the CDR3 is TGTGCCAGCACCCCCATTTTGGGGAGTTGGGACACTGAAGCTTTCTTT. This translates into CASTPILGSWDTEAFF.

This clonotype was observed a few times. A far larger clone is just one base off, so this is likely a read error. The chain joins TRBV7-9 to TRBJ2-7; 7 positions match TRBD2. Per the germline V gene, CDR1 is SEHNR and CDR2 is FQNEAQ (reference sequence). The CDR3 consists of 15 residues. Losses at the gene ends were 1 base for V and 7 bases for J; bases not matched to a gene: 10. CDR3 residues: CASSLEAGRVNEQYF. DNA of the CDR3: TGTGCCAGCAGCTTAGAAGCAGGGAGGGTCAATGAGCAGTACTTC. Supplemented by reference TRBV7-9 and TRBJ2-7, the full variable domain reads DTGVSQNPRHKITKRGQNVTFRCDPISEHNRLYWYRQTLGQGPEFLTYFQNEAQLEKSRLLSDRFSAERPKGSFSTLEIQRTEQGDSAMYLCASSLEAGRVNEQYFGPGTRLTVT.

This clonotype has ten or more counts. The chain links TRBV30 to TRBJ1-1, with TRBD1 identical over 8 bases. CDR1 is GTSNPN and CDR2 is SVGIG in the germline V gene (reference sequence). V trimming: 4 bases; J trimming: 2 bases; junction bases outside the gene matches: 9. This CDR3 has 15 residues. CDR3 sequence: CAWMRTDRDNTEAFF. DNA of the CDR3: TGTGCCTGGATGAGAACGGACAGGGACAACACTGAAGCTTTCTTT.

This clonotype was recorded many times. The gene calls are TRBV9 and TRBJ2-7; 12 bases match TRBD2. From germline, CDR1 is SGDLS and CDR2 YYNGEE. CDR3 size: 15 residues. V trimming: 3 bases; J trimming: 4 bases; junction bases outside the gene matches: 5. The CDR3 DNA sequence: TGTGCCAGCAGCGGCGGACTAGCGGGAAAATACGAGCAGTACTTC. It is translated as CASSGGLAGKYEQYF.